This T cell receptor beta chain is from a study of cytomegalovirus exposure and HLA in healthy donors. Here immunoSEQ multiplex PCR was the method, and the copy in TCRdb shows in-frame clones only, minus some. Among 110,000 or so clones, approximately 89% were seen once, and the ten largest hold approximately 2%. Germline CDR1 is SGHDN and CDR2 is FVKESK. There are 15 residues in the CDR3. Trimming took off 7 bases at V and 2 bases at J, with 17 bases between the two ends. The TCR sequence derives from a man aged 18 to 35 in good health and CMV-seronegative. Sequenced sample: PBMCs. The rearrangement links TRBV14 to TRBJ1-2; D gene ambiguous. The CDR3 nucleotides read TGTGCCAGCAATAAAGGTGGAGGGATGAACTATGGCTACACCTTC. Protein: CASNKGGGMNYGYTF.